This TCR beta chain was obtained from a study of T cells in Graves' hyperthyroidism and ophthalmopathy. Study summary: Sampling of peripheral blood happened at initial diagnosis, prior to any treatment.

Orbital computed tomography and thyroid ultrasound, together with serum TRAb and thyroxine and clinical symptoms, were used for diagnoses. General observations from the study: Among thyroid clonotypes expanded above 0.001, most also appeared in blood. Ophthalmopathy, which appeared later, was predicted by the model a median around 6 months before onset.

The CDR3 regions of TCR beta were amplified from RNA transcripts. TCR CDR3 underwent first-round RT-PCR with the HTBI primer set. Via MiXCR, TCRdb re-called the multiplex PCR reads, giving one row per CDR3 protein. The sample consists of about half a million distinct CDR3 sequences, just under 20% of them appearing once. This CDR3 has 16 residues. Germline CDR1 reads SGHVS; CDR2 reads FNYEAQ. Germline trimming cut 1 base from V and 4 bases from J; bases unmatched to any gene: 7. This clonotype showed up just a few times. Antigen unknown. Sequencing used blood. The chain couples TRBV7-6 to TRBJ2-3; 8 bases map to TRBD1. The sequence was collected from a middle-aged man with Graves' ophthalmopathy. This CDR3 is CASSLVFRGPSDTQYF. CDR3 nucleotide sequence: TGTGCCAGCAGCTTAGTTTTCAGGGGGCCGTCAGATACGCAGTATTTT.